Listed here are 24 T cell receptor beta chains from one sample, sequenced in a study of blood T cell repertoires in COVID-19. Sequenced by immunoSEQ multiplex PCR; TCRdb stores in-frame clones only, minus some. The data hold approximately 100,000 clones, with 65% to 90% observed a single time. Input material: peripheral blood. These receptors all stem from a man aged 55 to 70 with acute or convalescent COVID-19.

DNA of the CDR3: TGTGCCAGCAGTCGCCCTTCAACGGGGACAGAAAATCAGCCCCAGCATTTT. This gives the protein CASSRPSTGTENQPQHF. This rearrangement joins TRBV6-6 to TRBJ1-5, with 7 bases that match TRBD1. Germline V gene data show CDR1 as MNHNY and CDR2 as SVGAGI (reference sequence). This CDR3 is built from 17 residues. Losses at the gene ends were 5 bases for V and 4 bases for J; bases not matched to a gene: 14.

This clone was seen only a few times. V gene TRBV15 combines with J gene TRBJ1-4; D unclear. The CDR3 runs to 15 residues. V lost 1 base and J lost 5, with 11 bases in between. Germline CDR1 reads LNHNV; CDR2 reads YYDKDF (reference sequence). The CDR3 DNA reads TGTGCCACCAGCAGAGGACTAGCGCCGAATGAAAAACTGTTTTTT. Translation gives CATSRGLAPNEKLFF.

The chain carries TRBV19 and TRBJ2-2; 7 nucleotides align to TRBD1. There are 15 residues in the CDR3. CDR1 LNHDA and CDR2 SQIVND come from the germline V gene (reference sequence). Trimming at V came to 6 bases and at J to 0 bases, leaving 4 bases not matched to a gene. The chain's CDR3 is CASRRQGSNTGELFF. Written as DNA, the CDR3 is TGTGCCAGTAGACGACAGGGTTCGAACACCGGGGAGCTGTTTTTT.

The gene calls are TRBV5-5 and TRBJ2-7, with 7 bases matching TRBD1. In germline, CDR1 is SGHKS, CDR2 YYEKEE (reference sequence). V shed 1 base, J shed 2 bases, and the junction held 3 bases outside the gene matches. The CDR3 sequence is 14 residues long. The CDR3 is CASSLRGRTYEQYF. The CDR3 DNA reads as TGTGCCAGCAGCTTGAGGGGGCGCACCTACGAGCAGTACTTC.

The CDR3: CASAGQGPFGLTF. CDR3 in DNA: TGTGCCAGCGCCGGACAGGGCCCATTTGGCCTGACTTTC. The genes are TRBV19 and TRBJ2-6; 8 nucleotides match TRBD1. The CDR3 totals 13 residues. Trimming took 9 bases from V and 15 from J; bases not matched to a gene: 13. Germline values: CDR1 LNHDA, CDR2 SQIVND (reference sequence).

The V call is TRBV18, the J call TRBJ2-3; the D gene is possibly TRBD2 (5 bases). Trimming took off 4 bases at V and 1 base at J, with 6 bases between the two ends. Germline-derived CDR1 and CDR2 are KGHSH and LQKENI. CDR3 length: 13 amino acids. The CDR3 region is CASSQAGTDTQYF. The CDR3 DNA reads TGTGCCAGCTCACAAGCGGGCACAGATACGCAGTATTTT.

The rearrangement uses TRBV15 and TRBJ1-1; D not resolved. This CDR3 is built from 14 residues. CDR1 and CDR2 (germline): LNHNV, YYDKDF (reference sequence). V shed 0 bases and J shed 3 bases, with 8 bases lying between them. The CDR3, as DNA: TGTGCCACCAGCAGAGATCCCCGGGACACTGAAGCTTTCTTT. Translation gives CATSRDPRDTEAFF.

The CDR3 is CASSPGQSGGTDTQYF. CDR3 coding DNA: TGTGCCAGCAGCCCAGGGCAAAGCGGGGGTACAGATACGCAGTATTTT. The chain links TRBV9 to TRBJ2-3; 8 bases are shared with TRBD2. Per germline, CDR1 SGDLS and CDR2 YYNGEE. V was pared by 4 bases and J by 3 bases, with 10 bases of the junction left unmatched. The CDR3 extends over 16 amino acids.

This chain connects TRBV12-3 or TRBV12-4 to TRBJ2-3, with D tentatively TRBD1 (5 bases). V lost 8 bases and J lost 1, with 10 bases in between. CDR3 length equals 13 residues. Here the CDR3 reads CASPWTRTDTQYF. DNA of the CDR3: TGTGCCAGCCCATGGACACGCACAGATACGCAGTATTTT.

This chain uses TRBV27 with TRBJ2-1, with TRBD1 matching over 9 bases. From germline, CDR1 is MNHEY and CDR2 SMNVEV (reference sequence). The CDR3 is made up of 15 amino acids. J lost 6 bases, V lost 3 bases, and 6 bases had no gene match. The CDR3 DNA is TGTGCCAGCAGTTTTGGGACAGGGATTGGCAATGAGCAGTTCTTC. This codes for CASSFGTGIGNEQFF.

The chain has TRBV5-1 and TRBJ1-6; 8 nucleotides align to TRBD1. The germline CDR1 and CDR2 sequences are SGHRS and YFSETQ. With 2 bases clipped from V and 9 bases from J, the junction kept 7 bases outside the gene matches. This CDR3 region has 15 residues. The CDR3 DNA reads TGCGCCAGCAGCTTTTCCGGACAGGGAAGTTCACCCCTCCACTTT. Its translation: CASSFSGQGSSPLHF.

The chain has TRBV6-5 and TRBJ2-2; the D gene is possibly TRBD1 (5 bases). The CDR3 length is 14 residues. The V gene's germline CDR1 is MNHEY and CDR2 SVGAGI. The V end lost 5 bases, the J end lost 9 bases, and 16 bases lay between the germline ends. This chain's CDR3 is CASSKTGKNRELFF. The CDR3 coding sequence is TGTGCCAGCAGTAAAACAGGTAAAAATCGGGAGCTGTTTTTT.

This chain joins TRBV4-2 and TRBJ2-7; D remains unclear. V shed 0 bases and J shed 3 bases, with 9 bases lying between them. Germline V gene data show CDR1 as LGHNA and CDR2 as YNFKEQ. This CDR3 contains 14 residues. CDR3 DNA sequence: TGTGCCAGCAGCCAAGATAGCTCCCTCTACGAGCAGTACTTC. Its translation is CASSQDSSLYEQYF.

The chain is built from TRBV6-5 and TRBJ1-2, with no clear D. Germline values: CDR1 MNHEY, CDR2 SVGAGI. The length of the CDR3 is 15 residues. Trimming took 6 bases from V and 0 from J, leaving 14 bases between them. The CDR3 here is CASRPQGRANYGYTF. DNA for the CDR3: TGTGCCAGCAGGCCTCAAGGGAGGGCTAACTATGGCTACACCTTC.

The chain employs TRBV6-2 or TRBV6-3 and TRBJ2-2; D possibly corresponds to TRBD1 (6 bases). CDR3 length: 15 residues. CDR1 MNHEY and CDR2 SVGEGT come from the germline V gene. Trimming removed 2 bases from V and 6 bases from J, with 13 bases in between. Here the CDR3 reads CASSYRQADSGELFF. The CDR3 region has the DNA TGTGCCAGCAGTTACCGACAGGCGGATTCCGGGGAGCTGTTTTTT.

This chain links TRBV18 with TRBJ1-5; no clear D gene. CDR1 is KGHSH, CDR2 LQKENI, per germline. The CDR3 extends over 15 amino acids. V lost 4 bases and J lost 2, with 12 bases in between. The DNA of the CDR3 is TGTGCCAGCTCACAGATGGAAGGAGGCAATCAGCCCCAGCATTTT. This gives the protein CASSQMEGGNQPQHF.

CDR3 DNA: TGTGCCAGCAGCTTAGTTGGGGAGAGCTCTGGAAACACCATATATTTT. This translates into CASSLVGESSGNTIYF. The rearrangement joins TRBV7-8 to TRBJ1-3; D is ambiguous. This CDR3 has 16 amino acids. V shed 1 base and J shed 0 bases, with 10 bases lying between them. Germline V CDR1 and CDR2: SGHVS, FQNEAQ.

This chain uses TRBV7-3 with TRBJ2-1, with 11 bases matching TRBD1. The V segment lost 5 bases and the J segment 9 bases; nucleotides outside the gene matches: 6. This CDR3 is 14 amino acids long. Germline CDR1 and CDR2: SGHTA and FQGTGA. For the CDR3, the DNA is TGTGCCAGCAGCCTCTGGACAGGGGGCAGTGAGCAGTTCTTC. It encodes CASSLWTGGSEQFF.

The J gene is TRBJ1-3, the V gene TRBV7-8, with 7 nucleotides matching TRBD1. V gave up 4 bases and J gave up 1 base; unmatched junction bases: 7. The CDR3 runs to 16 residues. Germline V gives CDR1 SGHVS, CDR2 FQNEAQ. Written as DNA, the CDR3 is TGTGCCAGCAGCTCGCCGACAGGGAGATCTGGAAACACCATATATTTT. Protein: CASSSPTGRSGNTIYF.

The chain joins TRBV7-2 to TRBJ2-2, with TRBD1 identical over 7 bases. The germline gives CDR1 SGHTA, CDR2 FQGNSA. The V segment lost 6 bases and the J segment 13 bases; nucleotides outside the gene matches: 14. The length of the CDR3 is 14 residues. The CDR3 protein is CASSRPGQQTGLFF. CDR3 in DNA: TGTGCCAGCAGTCGACCGGGACAGCAAACGGGGCTGTTTTTT.

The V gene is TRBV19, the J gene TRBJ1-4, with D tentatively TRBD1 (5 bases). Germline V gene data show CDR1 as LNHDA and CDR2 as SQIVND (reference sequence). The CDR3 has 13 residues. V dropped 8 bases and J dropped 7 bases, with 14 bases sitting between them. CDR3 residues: CASSTVLSEKLFF. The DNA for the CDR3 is TGTGCCAGTTCGACAGTTTTGAGTGAAAAACTGTTTTTT.

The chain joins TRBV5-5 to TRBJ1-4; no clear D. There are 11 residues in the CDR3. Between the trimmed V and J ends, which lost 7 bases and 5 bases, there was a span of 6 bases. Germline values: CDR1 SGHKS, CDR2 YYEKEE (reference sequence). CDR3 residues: CASRQNEKLFF. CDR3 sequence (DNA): TGTGCCAGCCGCCAGAATGAAAAACTGTTTTTT.

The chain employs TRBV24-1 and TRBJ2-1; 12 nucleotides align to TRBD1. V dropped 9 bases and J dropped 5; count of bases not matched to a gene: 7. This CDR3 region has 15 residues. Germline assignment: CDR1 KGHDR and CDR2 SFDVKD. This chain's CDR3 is CATSPGTGGNNEQFF. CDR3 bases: TGTGCCACCTCCCCGGGGACAGGGGGCAACAATGAGCAGTTCTTC.

CDR3 nucleotide sequence: TGTGCCAGCAAGTCGGGACAGGGGGCGAGGATGTCAGCCTATGGCTACACCTTC. Translating gives CASKSGQGARMSAYGYTF. The chain recombines TRBV28 with TRBJ1-2; 12 positions match TRBD1. The CDR3 spans 18 residues. With 7 bases clipped from V and 4 bases from J, the junction kept 16 bases outside the gene matches. Per the germline V gene, CDR1 is MDHEN and CDR2 is SYDVKM.